This T cell receptor (beta chain) was sequenced in a study of tumor-infiltrating lymphocytes in primary liver carcinoma. Concerning this clonotype itself: As yet, its antigen is unknown.

Regarding the study as a whole: Lower overlap was observed for tumor-adjacent and tumor-blood pairs relative to tumor region pairs.

Germline CDR1 MNHEY, CDR2 SVGAGI. CDR3 length: 15 amino acids. V shed 8 bases and J shed 3 bases, with 18 bases lying between them. Taking about 19-32 mg of unsorted bulk tissue, the authors co-extracted RNA and DNA. The researchers produced TCR beta cDNA from around 500 ng total RNA with a constant-region primer. Each TCR beta library was derived from three nested multiplex PCR rounds that employed slightly modified ARM-PCR. In the first two PCR rounds, TRBV1-TRBV30 forward primers were paired with a C-beta reverse primer, and each round lasted approximately 10 cycles. TCRdb analysed the multiplex PCR reads with MiXCR anew, one entry per CDR3 protein. The sample consists of approximately 190,000 distinct CDR3 sequences, around four fifths of them appearing once.

The chain uses TRBV6-5 and TRBJ2-3; D possibly corresponds to TRBD2 (5 bases). The sequence derives from a man aged 35-49 years with primary liver carcinoma and hepatitis B virus infection. Sample: tumor tissue from primary liver carcinoma. The CDR3 bases are TGTGCCAGCGACCCAGGACTTGTGGGAACAGATACGCAGTATTTT. It specifies CASDPGLVGTDTQYF.